Each of the 17 T cell receptor beta chains below was sequenced from the same sample in a study of T cells in Graves' hyperthyroidism and ophthalmopathy. Amplification of TCR beta CDR3 regions used RNA as the template. RT-PCR in the first round (using the HTBI primer set) targeted the TCR CDR3. TCRdb analysed the multiplex PCR reads with MiXCR anew, one entry per CDR3 protein. The sample has around 360,000 distinct CDR3 sequences, around 15% seen once. Sequenced material: blood. These receptors came from a woman aged 55 to 70 with Graves' ophthalmopathy.

This clonotype has at least ten counts. The chain joins TRBV20-1 to TRBJ1-1, with D possibly being TRBD1 (6 bases). Germline-derived CDR1 and CDR2 are DFQATT and SNEGSKA (reference sequence). Trimming took 6 bases from V and 4 from J, leaving 27 bases between them. The CDR3 extends over 17 amino acids. In DNA form, the CDR3 reads TGCAGTGCCACCCAAGCGTTCGACAGGTCACGGGCCACTGAAGCTTTCTTT. Residues: CSATQAFDRSRATEAFF.

This clonotype was seen only a few times. The V and J genes are TRBV10-3 and TRBJ2-2; weak D call: TRBD1 (5 bases). CDR1 and CDR2 from the germline V gene are ENHRY and SYGVKD. Trimming removed 7 bases at V and 7 bases at J, with 19 bases between. This CDR3 comprises 15 residues. Written as DNA, the CDR3 is TGTGCCATCACCCGTCAGATAGGGGTTGACGGGGAGCTGTTTTTT. Protein: CAITRQIGVDGELFF.

V and J are TRBV20-1 and TRBJ1-2; TRBD1 matches at 9 bases. After removal of 3 bases from V and 7 bases from J, the junction contained 6 bases not matched to a gene. This CDR3 is built from 13 residues. Germline V gene data show CDR1 as DFQATT and CDR2 as SNEGSKA (reference sequence). CDR3 sequence: CSASGDRVGGYTF. The CDR3 DNA reads as TGCAGTGCTAGTGGGGACAGGGTGGGTGGCTACACCTTC.

This chain links TRBV4-1 with TRBJ2-3, with 10 bases that match TRBD2. The ends lost 0 bases at V and 2 bases at J; junction bases unmatched: 2. The CDR3 extends over 16 amino acids. Germline V CDR1 and CDR2: MGHRA, YSYEKL. The CDR3 protein is CASSQDSGRLTDTQYF. The CDR3 DNA reads as TGCGCCAGCAGCCAAGATAGCGGGAGGCTCACAGATACGCAGTATTTT.

Many counts were recorded for this clonotype. The gene calls are TRBV28 and TRBJ2-7; possibly TRBD1 or TRBD2 for D (6 bases each). Trimming shortened V by 8 bases and J by 1 base, and 15 bases separated the two germline ends. Germline CDR1 MDHEN, CDR2 SYDVKM. The length of the CDR3 is 14 residues. The CDR3 DNA is TGTGCCAGCCTGGATAAGGGGGGTTCCTACGAGCAGTACTTC. Protein sequence: CASLDKGGSYEQYF.

V and J are TRBV28 and TRBJ1-3; maybe TRBD1 (6 bases). There are 18 residues in the CDR3. The germline CDR1 and CDR2 sequences are MDHEN and SYDVKM. The germline V and J ends were trimmed by 5 bases and 2 bases, with 22 bases remaining between them. The CDR3, as DNA: TGTGCCAGCAGTCTCTCTCCCCCCGGACAGAGGACTGGAAACACCATATATTTT. Protein sequence: CASSLSPPGQRTGNTIYF.

This clonotype was counted only a few times. The chain employs TRBV18 and TRBJ1-1; 11 bases are a match to TRBD1. Germline CDR1 and CDR2: KGHSH and LQKENI. CDR3 length: 18 residues. J was trimmed by 4 bases and V by 4 bases; bases with no gene match: 14. CDR3 in DNA: TGTGCCAGCTCACTCACGGTCCTGGACAGGGGGCAGAGCACTGAAGCTTTCTTT. This encodes CASSLTVLDRGQSTEAFF.

This clonotype was found many times. The V call is TRBV7-9, the J call TRBJ2-3, with TRBD2 as a possible D gene (5 bases). The CDR3 covers 16 residues. Germline assignment: CDR1 SEHNR and CDR2 FQNEAQ (reference sequence). The ends were cut back, 3 bases at V and 2 bases at J, with 15 bases in the middle. CDR3 in amino acids: CASSFKAREHTDTQYF. The CDR3 DNA reads as TGTGCCAGCAGCTTTAAGGCGAGGGAGCACACAGATACGCAGTATTTT.

This clonotype was seen at least ten times. The rearrangement uses TRBV20-1 and TRBJ2-7; TRBD2 matches 8 bases. V trimming: 3 bases; J trimming: 1 base; junction bases outside the gene matches: 8. The germline V gene encodes CDR1 DFQATT and CDR2 SNEGSKA (reference sequence). The CDR3 runs to 15 residues. The CDR3 spells CSARDRERGSYEQYF. CDR3 nucleotide sequence: TGCAGTGCTAGGGACCGGGAGCGGGGGTCCTACGAGCAGTACTTC.

This clonotype was observed many times. The genes are TRBV7-9 and TRBJ2-7, with D perhaps matching TRBD1 or TRBD2 (6 bases each). CDR3 length equals 13 residues. The V end was cut by 6 bases, the J end by 6 bases, with 15 bases between. The V gene's germline CDR1 is SEHNR and CDR2 FQNEAQ (reference sequence). CDR3 in amino acids: CASSLDEGGEQYF. For the CDR3, the DNA is TGTGCCAGCAGTTTGGACGAGGGGGGCGAGCAGTACTTC.

The sample holds many counts of this clonotype. The genes are TRBV6-2 or TRBV6-3 and TRBJ1-2; D is perhaps TRBD1 (5 bases). V shed 2 bases and J shed 4 bases, with 20 bases lying between them. The CDR3 is 17 amino acids. CDR1 is MNHEY, CDR2 SVGEGT, per germline. This CDR3 is CASSYLAGTGEGYGYTF. CDR3 DNA sequence: TGTGCCAGCAGTTACCTTGCAGGGACCGGCGAGGGCTATGGCTACACCTTC.

V is TRBV28 and J is TRBJ2-2; 7 positions agree with TRBD1. The CDR3 loop spans 15 amino acids. The germline gives CDR1 MDHEN, CDR2 SYDVKM. The V and J ends lost 5 bases and 4 bases, in that order; junction bases with no gene match: 7. The CDR3 protein is CASSLRQGGTGELFF. The CDR3 DNA is TGTGCCAGCAGTCTCCGACAGGGTGGCACCGGGGAGCTGTTTTTT.

This clonotype was seen repeatedly, ten times or more. V usage is TRBV6-6 and J usage is TRBJ2-7, with D possibly matching TRBD1 (6 bases). Germline CDR1 is MNHNY and CDR2 is SVGAGI (reference sequence). Deletions cut 0 bases from V and 4 bases from J, with 13 bases between. The CDR3 loop spans 15 amino acids. CDR3 DNA: TGTGCCAGCAGTTACTCTCCAGAAGGGGGTTACGAGCAGTACTTC. Translation gives CASSYSPEGGYEQYF.

This clonotype was found many times. The V and J genes are TRBV20-1 and TRBJ2-7; TRBD2 matches 13 bases. V trimming: 5 bases; J trimming: 2 bases; junction bases outside the gene matches: 6. Germline CDR1 is DFQATT and CDR2 is SNEGSKA (reference sequence). The CDR3 has 15 amino acids. CDR3 region: CSARSTSGGTYEQYF. DNA of the CDR3: TGCAGTGCTCGATCGACTAGCGGGGGGACCTACGAGCAGTACTTC.

This clonotype was counted at least ten times. The CDR3 DNA reads TGCAGTGCTAGAGATCCCAGCGGGAAAGATACGCAGTATTTT. It translates to CSARDPSGKDTQYF. The chain employs TRBV20-1 and TRBJ2-3, with 7 bases aligning to TRBD2. The CDR3 sequence is 14 residues long. From germline, CDR1 is DFQATT and CDR2 SNEGSKA (reference sequence). With 0 bases clipped from V and 5 bases from J, the junction kept 5 bases outside the gene matches.

This clonotype was counted between two and nine times. V and J are TRBV5-1 and TRBJ1-5; 7 nucleotides agree with TRBD1. With V trimmed by 4 bases and J by 5 bases, 9 bases remained unmatched. This CDR3 has 15 amino acids. Per the germline V gene, CDR1 is SGHRS and CDR2 is YFSETQ. The CDR3 region has the DNA TGCGCCAGCAGCCCCGAGGGGGCGTGGGATCAGCCCCAGCATTTT. This gives the protein CASSPEGAWDQPQHF.

There are many counts of this clonotype. The chain uses TRBV3-1 and TRBJ2-2; a possible D gene is TRBD2 (6 bases). The V gene's germline CDR1 is LGHDT and CDR2 YNNKEL (reference sequence). Trimming removed 3 bases at V and 3 bases at J, with 8 bases between. The CDR3 contains 14 residues. The CDR3, as DNA: TGTGCCAGCAGCCAGGGGAGGTACACCGGGGAGCTGTTTTTT. As protein: CASSQGRYTGELFF.